Sequencing of this TCR beta chain was carried out in a study of Ad26.COV2.S vaccination and SARS-CoV-2 variants. The CDR3 has 14 residues. With 5 bases clipped from V and 4 bases from J, the junction kept 6 bases outside the gene matches. The V gene's germline CDR1 is LGHNA and CDR2 YSLEER. Some clones are missing from TCRdb's copy, which holds only in-frame ones; the method was immunoSEQ multiplex PCR. The profile shows approximately 480,000 clones, around 88% of them singletons. This clone was recorded only once. Regarding treatment: 15 to 20 received Ad26.COV2.S at low or high dose, single or two shots; about 5 received placebo; per-sample allocation not given. Sampling happened 63 days after the first vaccine or placebo injection.

The clonotype originates from a person aged 18-60 years who received the Ad26.COV2.S COVID-19 vaccine or a placebo. The sample consisted of peripheral blood, taken in a trial of Ad26.COV2.S vaccine versus placebo. V and J are TRBV4-3 and TRBJ2-3; 7 bases fit TRBD1. CDR3 residues: CASSSTGAADTQYF. The CDR3 DNA reads as TGCGCCAGCAGCTCCACAGGGGCCGCAGATACGCAGTATTTT.